This is a list of T cell receptor beta chains from one sample in a study of shared clonotypes between healthy human individuals. The assay was immunoSEQ multiplex PCR, and TCRdb's table has in-frame clones only and misses some. Found here are 2,100,000 or so clones, 95% of them singletons; the top ten hold around 0.13%. The specimen was naive CD4+ T cells sorted from blood. These receptors were obtained from a man younger than 30 in good health. Both conserved end residues are part of each CDR3. The order of the fields is J gene, D gene, clone size, V gene, CDR3 DNA, CDR3 protein. A D gene is named only where the DNA matches it firmly. Size tells how often a clone was seen (once, few, many) or the class of an expanded clone, and some rows leave it out.

>TRBJ2-2|TRBD1|.|TRBV11-2
TGTGCCAGCAGCCCCCGGGGACAGGGTTGGGCCAACACCGGGGAGCTGTTTTTT
CASSPRGQGWANTGELFF
>TRBJ2-1|.|once|TRBV5-6
TGTGCCAGCACGGGACTTTCCAATGAGCAGTTCTTC
CASTGLSNEQFF
>TRBJ2-1|TRBD1|.|TRBV4-1
TGCGCCAGCAGCCATGATATAACAGGGGCAGGACGTGAGCAGTTCTTC
CASSHDITGAGREQFF
>TRBJ2-5|.|.|TRBV5-1
TGCGCCAGCAGCATGGTACCGGGGCTCCAAGAGACCCAGTACTTC
CASSMVPGLQETQYF
>TRBJ2-7|.|.|TRBV6-1
TGTGCCAGCAGTACTCTGCGGGAGCAGTACTTC
CASSTLREQYF
>TRBJ2-7|.|.|TRBV18
TGTGCCAGCTCATCCGGACACTTCTACGAGCAGTACTTC
CASSSGHFYEQYF
>TRBJ1-2|TRBD1|.|TRBV7-9
TGTGCCGGCGACAGGGGGTATGGCTACACCTTC
CAGDRGYGYTF
>TRBJ1-1|TRBD1|.|TRBV10-3
TGTGCCATCAGTCCGACAGGGATGAACACTGAAGCTTTCTTT
CAISPTGMNTEAFF
>TRBJ2-7|.|once|TRBV6-5
TGTGCCAGCAGTTATTTTGAGACGCTCCACGAGCAGTACTTC
CASSYFETLHEQYF
>TRBJ2-5|.|.|TRBV4-2
TGTGCCAGCAGCCAAGGGGACTCCCAAGAGACCCAGTACTTC
CASSQGDSQETQYF
>TRBJ2-2|.|.|TRBV7-6
TGTGCCAGCAGGGGCCTGAACACCGGGGAGCTGTTTTTT
CASRGLNTGELFF
>TRBJ2-7|.|.|TRBV7-9
TGTGCCAGCAGCTTAGTATTCGGGGAGCACTACGAGCAGTACTTC
CASSLVFGEHYEQYF
>TRBJ2-3|TRBD1|.|TRBV10-3
TGTGCCATCAACCCCGGACAGGGTTTAGATACGCAGTATTTT
CAINPGQGLDTQYF
>TRBJ1-2|.|.|TRBV19
TGTGCCAGTAGTAGTGTCGGGGGAATAGACTATGGCTACACCTTC
CASSSVGGIDYGYTF
>TRBJ1-5|TRBD1|.|TRBV2
TGTGCCAGCAGTCCACAGGGGGCCGAACAGCCCCAGCATTTT
CASSPQGAEQPQHF
>TRBJ2-3|TRBD1|.|TRBV2
TGTGCCAGCAGGGTCACAGGGGGCAGGTCAGATACGCAGTATTTT
CASRVTGGRSDTQYF
>TRBJ1-1|.|.|TRBV7-9
TGTGCCAGCAGCCAAAGGGTAGGGTATTCGACTGAAGCTTTCTTT
CASSQRVGYSTEAFF
>TRBJ1-2|TRBD1|.|TRBV6-1
TGTGCCAGCACCTACGGACAGGGGGCTAACTATGGCTACACCTTC
CASTYGQGANYGYTF
>TRBJ2-2|.|.|TRBV6-5
TGTGCCAGCAGTTACGTTGGGCTCGGGGAGGCCGGGGAGCTGTTTTTT
CASSYVGLGEAGELFF
>TRBJ2-5|.|.|TRBV20-1
TGCAGTGCTAGAGATGTCCAGACCCAGTACTTC
CSARDVQTQYF
>TRBJ2-7|.|.|TRBV7-2
TGTGCCAGCAAAAGCGGCCCCTACGAGCAGTACTTC
CASKSGPYEQYF
>TRBJ1-6|TRBD1|once|TRBV5-1
TGCGCCAGCAGCAACCCAGGACAGGGCTATAGTTCACCCCTCCACTTT
CASSNPGQGYSSPLHF
>TRBJ2-7|TRBD1|.|TRBV30
TGTGCCTGGAGCAGCCCCGGGACAGGGTTCTACGAGCAGTACTTC
CAWSSPGTGFYEQYF
>TRBJ2-7|TRBD2|.|TRBV25-1
TGTGCCAGCCGGACTAGCGGGGGGGCCTACGAGCAGTACTTC
CASRTSGGAYEQYF
>TRBJ2-7|.|.|TRBV18
TGTGCCAGCTCAAGGGAAACAGGGCAGTACTTC
CASSRETGQYF
>TRBJ2-7|.|.|TRBV21-1
TGTGCCAGCAGCGGACGACACAGGGTGATGACCTACGAGCAGTACTTC
CASSGRHRVMTYEQYF
>TRBJ2-7|TRBD1|.|TRBV5-1
TGCGCCAGCAGCCGAGGGGACAGACCAGACTACGAGCAGTACTTC
CASSRGDRPDYEQYF
>TRBJ1-1|.|.|TRBV30
TGTGCCTGGACACTGAACACTGAAGCTTTCTTT
CAWTLNTEAFF
>TRBJ2-1|.|.|TRBV18
TGTGCCAGCTCACCCCTGGGGGATGAGCAGTTCTTC
CASSPLGDEQFF
>TRBJ2-5|TRBD2|.|TRBV2
TGTGCCAGCAGTGAAGCAGTCCCCCACCTAATACTAGCGGGCCAAGAGACCCAGTACTTC
CASSEAVPHLILAGQETQYF
>TRBJ2-2|TRBD2|.|TRBV9
TGTGCCAGCAGCCGTAGCGGGAGAATCCACACCGGGGAGCTGTTTTTT
CASSRSGRIHTGELFF
>TRBJ1-2|.|.|TRBV29-1
TGCAGCGTCTCCGCCGGGGGCCCAGTTGGCTACACCTTC
CSVSAGGPVGYTF
>TRBJ2-5|TRBD2|.|TRBV5-1
TGCGCCAGCAGCTTTGGCGGGAGCCAAGAGACCCAGTACTTC
CASSFGGSQETQYF
>TRBJ1-6|TRBD1|.|TRBV27
TGTGCCAGCAGTTCAGGGGGCCCTAATTCACCCCTCCACTTT
CASSSGGPNSPLHF
>TRBJ1-5|.|.|TRBV6-5
TGTGCCAGCAGTTACTCGGATAATCAGCCCCAGCATTTT
CASSYSDNQPQHF
>TRBJ1-1|TRBD1|.|TRBV6-5
TGTGCCAGCAGTAAGTCACAGGGGGTCACTGAAGCTTTCTTT
CASSKSQGVTEAFF
>TRBJ2-3|.|.|TRBV9
TGTGCCAGCAGTTCTGGGCTCCTCGCGCAGTATTTT
CASSSGLLAQYF